Listed below are T cell receptor beta chains from one sample, sequenced in a study of blood T cell repertoires in COVID-19. Assay used: immunoSEQ multiplex PCR; TCRdb lists only in-frame clones, some missing. In the table there are under 100,000 clones, around 90% of which are singletons. Sequenced input: peripheral blood. The receptor set was obtained from a male donor with acute or convalescent COVID-19. Both conserved end residues are part of each CDR3. Each record gives: V gene, D gene, J gene, clone size, CDR3 DNA, CDR3 protein. D genes are given only for firm matches. Only some rows state a clone size, as once, few, many or a class for expanded clones.

>TRBV5-4|NA|TRBJ2-5|NA
TGTGCCAGCAGCTCTGCAACGGTCCAAGAGACCCAGTACTTC
CASSSATVQETQYF
>TRBV5-1|TRBD1|TRBJ1-1|NA
TGCGCCAGCAGCGGGACAGGGCTAAACACTGAAGCTTTCTTT
CASSGTGLNTEAFF
>TRBV30|TRBD1|TRBJ1-4|once
TGTGCCTGGAGTGGCCGGGACAGGGCTGAAAAACTGTTTTTT
CAWSGRDRAEKLFF
>TRBV6-5|NA|TRBJ2-5|once
TGTGCCAGCAGGCCCTGGGGCGGGGACCAAGAGACCCAGTACTTC
CASRPWGGDQETQYF
>TRBV7-2|NA|TRBJ1-6|NA
TGTGCCAGCAGCTTTTTTAGGGAGTATAATTCACCCCTCCACTTT
CASSFFREYNSPLHF
>TRBV18|TRBD1|TRBJ1-5|once
TGTGCCAGCTCACCACGATTTCCTACAGGGGTTCAGCCCCAGCATTTT
CASSPRFPTGVQPQHF
>TRBV4-1|TRBD1|TRBJ2-7|once
TGCGCCAGCAGCCAAGGGGGACAGGGCTACGAGCAGTACTTC
CASSQGGQGYEQYF
>TRBV5-1|NA|TRBJ1-1|NA
TGCGCCAGCGTACAGGAACAGGGCACTGAAGCTTTCTTT
CASVQEQGTEAFF
>TRBV5-3|TRBD2|TRBJ2-5|NA
TGTGCCAGAAGCTTTCCCGGGGGGGCTGAGGAGACCCAGTACTTC
CARSFPGGAEETQYF
>TRBV7-2|TRBD1|TRBJ1-1|NA
TGTGCCAGCAGCCTTAAGACAGGGAGGAGCACTGAAGCTTTCTTT
CASSLKTGRSTEAFF
>TRBV11-2|NA|TRBJ2-1|few
TGTGCCAGCAGCCTAAACAGGGCGGAGCAGTTCTTC
CASSLNRAEQFF
>TRBV6-5|NA|TRBJ1-2|NA
TGTGCCAGCAGTTACCGGAGAGGGAATGGCTACACCTTC
CASSYRRGNGYTF
>TRBV7-3|NA|TRBJ2-2|NA
TGTGCCAGCAGCTTTGGAGGGGCCGCCGGGGAGCTGTTTTTT
CASSFGGAAGELFF